The clone carrying this T cell receptor beta chain has at least ten counts. TCRdb independently ran MiXCR on the 5' RACE reads; one entry per CDR3 protein. The sample lists 66,000 or so distinct CDR3 sequences; less than 5.5% were seen once. This sample stems from a study of neurological immune-mediated disorders. The CDR3 length is 15 residues. The V and J ends lost 0 bases and 2 bases respectively, with 11 bases between them. Germline-derived CDR1 and CDR2 are SGHVS and FQNEAQ. The sequenced material came from PBMCs. The rearrangement joins TRBV7-8 to TRBJ2-7, with D possibly being TRBD1 or TRBD2 (6 bases each). The receptor's source is a woman aged 25 to 39 with multiple sclerosis. In DNA, the CDR3 is TGTGCCAGCAGCTTAGCGGGTGGGGGGCCCTACGAGCAGTACTTC. It encodes CASSLAGGGPYEQYF.